Each of the 30 T cell receptor beta chains below was sequenced from the same sample in a study of blood T cell repertoires in COVID-19. Assay used: immunoSEQ multiplex PCR; TCRdb lists only in-frame clones, some missing. The sample holds 75,000 to 100,000 clones, around 90% seen once. Source material: peripheral blood. The receptors were gathered from a man in his sixties or seventies with acute or convalescent COVID-19.

The CDR3 sequence is CASSTGPGGINEQFF. The CDR3 bases are TGTGCCAGCAGCACGGGACCCGGGGGGATCAATGAGCAGTTCTTC. The chain recombines TRBV7-9 with TRBJ2-1, with 7 bases matching TRBD2. Germline V lookup: CDR1 SEHNR, CDR2 FQNEAQ (reference sequence). The CDR3 extends over 15 amino acids. Trimming cost V 5 bases and J 6 bases; bases outside gene matches: 10.

The genes are TRBV6-5 and TRBJ1-5; 7 bases line up with TRBD1. The CDR3 length is 14 residues. Looked up from germline, CDR1 is MNHEY and CDR2 is SVGAGI. The trim removed 2 bases at V and 9 bases at J, leaving 7 bases unmatched. The CDR3 DNA is TGTGCCAGCAGTTACGAACAGGGGCTTAGGCCCCAGCATTTT. Translated: CASSYEQGLRPQHF.

This clone was seen a few times. The rearrangement links TRBV5-6 to TRBJ1-1, with 9 bases fitting TRBD1. The CDR3 length is 17 residues. The germline V gene has CDR1 SGHDT and CDR2 YYEEEE. The junction had 10 bases not matched to a gene; V was cut back by 4 bases and J by 0 bases. The CDR3 spells CASSQVGGQGLNTEAFF. For the CDR3, the DNA is TGTGCCAGCAGCCAAGTGGGGGGACAGGGATTGAACACTGAAGCTTTCTTT.

About this clone itself: The germline gene is not matched at one end of the junction; a read error may be the cause. The rearrangement links TRBV15 to TRBJ1-2; 8 nucleotides align to TRBD1. The CDR3 totals 15 residues. The V gene's germline CDR1 is LNHNV and CDR2 YYDKDF (reference sequence). The CDR3 DNA reads as TGTGCCACCAGCGGAGACAGGGGCGACGACTATGGCTACACCTTC. The encoded protein is CATSGDRGDDYGYTF.

The V call is TRBV7-9, the J call TRBJ1-1, with no clear D. In germline, CDR1 is SEHNR, CDR2 FQNEAQ (reference sequence). V was shortened by 3 bases and J by 1 base, with 9 bases between the two germline ends. The CDR3 spans 14 residues. The CDR3 DNA reads as TGTGCCAGCAGCTTCGGGCGGGAGAACACTGAAGCTTTCTTT. As protein: CASSFGRENTEAFF.

This clone came up once. The J gene is TRBJ1-1, the V gene TRBV5-1, with D maybe TRBD1 (6 bases). CDR1 is SGHRS and CDR2 is YFSETQ in the germline V gene. The CDR3 extends over 15 amino acids. V was shortened by 3 bases and J by 5 bases, with 17 bases between the two germline ends. CDR3 DNA sequence: TGCGCCAGCAGCTCCCCACAACAGGGAGCTACTGAAGCTTTCTTT. It yields the protein CASSSPQQGATEAFF.

This clone has just one count. The CDR3 sequence: CASSQGQGYDQPQHF. The CDR3 coding sequence is TGTGCCAGCAGCCAGGGACAGGGGTACGATCAGCCCCAGCATTTT. V usage is TRBV5-8 and J usage is TRBJ1-5, with 10 bases aligning to TRBD1. V shed 4 bases and J 5 bases; nucleotides not matched to a gene: 6. The CDR3 covers 15 residues. CDR1 and CDR2 from the germline V gene are SGHTS and YDEGEE.

The chain links TRBV27 to TRBJ1-6; 10 bases are a match to TRBD1. V lost 2 bases and J lost 13; bases outside the gene matches: 8. CDR3 size: 15 residues. Germline loops: CDR1 MNHEY, CDR2 SMNVEV (reference sequence). The CDR3 DNA follows: TGTGCCAGCAGTTTAGCAGGGACAGGGGCTTTCCCCCTCCACTTT. Encoded protein: CASSLAGTGAFPLHF.

V and J are TRBV7-8 and TRBJ1-5, with TRBD1 matching over 10 bases. Germline CDR1 and CDR2: SGHVS and FQNEAQ. The V gene end was trimmed by 4 bases and the J gene end by 4 bases; junction bases not matched to a gene: 10. This CDR3 comprises 17 residues. In DNA, the CDR3 is TGTGCCAGCAGCTCGAGCGTCCGGACAGGGGGTAATCAGCCCCAGCATTTT. Its translation: CASSSSVRTGGNQPQHF.

The chain recombines TRBV19 with TRBJ2-5; 8 nucleotides agree with TRBD1. This CDR3 region has 16 residues. CDR1 is LNHDA, CDR2 SQIVND, per germline (reference sequence). Trimming removed 0 bases from V and 6 bases from J; junction bases left unmatched: 9. In nucleotides, the CDR3 is TGTGCCAGTAGTATAGAGCCCGCGACAGGGGATAAGACCCAGTACTTC. This encodes CASSIEPATGDKTQYF. The full variable domain, completed using reference TRBV19 and TRBJ2-5, is DGGITQSPKYLFRKEGQNVTLSCEQNLNHDAMYWYRQDPGQGLRLIYYSQIVNDFQKGDIAEGYSVSREKKESFPLTVTSAQKNPTAFYLCASSIEPATGDKTQYFGPGTRLLVL.

J is TRBJ1-2 and V is TRBV28, with D possibly TRBD1 on 6 matching bases. CDR3 length: 15 residues. Germline V gives CDR1 MDHEN, CDR2 SYDVKM. With 3 bases removed from V and 2 bases from J, the gap between germline ends came to 13 bases. In nucleotides, the CDR3 is TGTGCCAGCAGTTTCAGGGGACGGATAAACTATGGCTACACCTTC. As protein: CASSFRGRINYGYTF.

The V and J genes are TRBV30 and TRBJ1-4, with 8 bases identical to TRBD1. The CDR3 extends over 12 amino acids. V shed 0 bases and J 11 bases; nucleotides not matched to a gene: 2. Germline V gene sequence: CDR1 GTSNPN, CDR2 SVGIG (reference sequence). CDR3 amino acids: CAWSVTGEKLFF. The CDR3 DNA is TGTGCCTGGAGTGTGACAGGGGAGAAACTGTTTTTT.

The chain employs TRBV2 and TRBJ1-5; possibly TRBD1 for D (5 bases). CDR1 and CDR2 (germline): SNHLY, FYNNEI. CDR3 length equals 14 residues. Trimming removed 7 bases at V and 1 base at J, with 11 bases between. The CDR3 loop reads CASKAGPSNQPQHF. CDR3 DNA: TGTGCCAGCAAGGCAGGGCCGAGCAATCAGCCCCAGCATTTT.

The chain combines TRBV5-1 with TRBJ2-3; 9 positions agree with TRBD2. From germline, CDR1 is SGHRS and CDR2 YFSETQ. J gave up 1 base and V 4 bases, and 4 bases lay outside the gene matches. The CDR3 runs 15 residues. CDR3 nucleotide sequence: TGCGCCAGCAGCGTCCCTAGCGGGGGCACAGATACGCAGTATTTT. It codes for CASSVPSGGTDTQYF.

The chain uses TRBV7-3 and TRBJ2-3, with TRBD1 matching 8 bases. The CDR3 runs 15 residues. Trimming cost V 4 bases and J 2 bases; bases outside gene matches: 5. From germline, CDR1 is SGHTA and CDR2 FQGTGA. The CDR3 DNA reads TGTGCCAGCAGCTCGACAGGGGCTAACACAGATACGCAGTATTTT. Translation: CASSSTGANTDTQYF.

V usage is TRBV19 and J usage is TRBJ2-3, with a weak D call TRBD2 (6 bases). This CDR3 contains 17 residues. V lost 5 bases and J 1 base, leaving 19 bases between the germline ends. Germline-derived CDR1 and CDR2 are LNHDA and SQIVND (reference sequence). CDR3 in amino acids: CASSFSPGVSGTDTQYF. The CDR3 DNA reads TGTGCCAGTAGTTTCTCCCCGGGGGTTAGCGGCACAGATACGCAGTATTTT.

The chain is built from TRBV5-4 and TRBJ1-4, with D possibly being TRBD1 (5 bases). CDR1 SGHNT and CDR2 YYREEE come from the germline V gene (reference sequence). V gave up 0 bases and J gave up 6 bases, with 18 bases separating them. This CDR3 is 17 amino acids long. The CDR3 region is CASSLGRDGLGDEKLFF. Written as DNA, the CDR3 is TGTGCCAGCAGCTTGGGCAGGGATGGTCTAGGGGATGAAAAACTGTTTTTT.

The chain carries TRBV2 and TRBJ2-2; 12 bases agree with TRBD2. This CDR3 region has 15 residues. Germline loops: CDR1 SNHLY, CDR2 FYNNEI. With V trimmed by 6 bases and J by 5 bases, 4 bases remained unmatched. CDR3 amino acids: CASRTLAGGTGELFF. In DNA form, the CDR3 reads TGTGCCAGCAGAACTCTAGCGGGGGGGACCGGGGAGCTGTTTTTT.

The chain recombines TRBV19 with TRBJ2-2; TRBD1 matches 8 bases. Trimming at V came to 4 bases and at J to 3 bases, leaving 4 bases not matched to a gene. Germline CDR1 LNHDA, CDR2 SQIVND (reference sequence). The CDR3 runs 15 residues. The chain's CDR3 is CASSRSRGHTGELFF. CDR3 DNA sequence: TGTGCCAGTAGTAGGTCCAGGGGGCACACCGGGGAGCTGTTTTTT.

The rearrangement links TRBV3-1 (or the pseudogene TRBV3-2) to TRBJ2-4, with D unresolved. From germline, CDR1 is LGHDT and CDR2 YNNKEL (reference sequence). The CDR3 sequence is 15 residues long. V dropped 4 bases and J dropped 2 bases, with 12 bases sitting between them. CDR3 sequence: CASSPTPVTKNIQYF. In nucleotides, the CDR3 is TGTGCCAGCAGCCCAACGCCGGTTACCAAAAACATTCAGTACTTC.

CDR3 loop: CASSQDLGSGEKLFF. CDR3 DNA: TGTGCCAGCAGCCAAGATCTGGGGTCGGGAGAGAAACTGTTTTTT. The V call is TRBV4-2, the J call TRBJ1-4; no firm D call. In germline, CDR1 is LGHNA, CDR2 YNFKEQ. Trimming took off 0 bases at V and 11 bases at J, with 16 bases between the two ends. The CDR3 loop spans 15 amino acids.

CDR3 nucleotides: TGTGCCAGCAGTTCCAGGGGCAGGGTTGGCTACACCTTC. Translated, it gives CASSSRGRVGYTF. The V call is TRBV6-6, the J call TRBJ1-2; TRBD1 is a possible D gene (6 bases). This CDR3 comprises 13 residues. CDR1 and CDR2 from the germline V gene are MNHNY and SVGAGI (reference sequence). V shed 4 bases and J shed 7 bases, with 13 bases lying between them.

The gene calls are TRBV19 and TRBJ2-3, with 7 bases identical to TRBD1. This CDR3 has 15 residues. Germline V gene data show CDR1 as LNHDA and CDR2 as SQIVND (reference sequence). The V and J ends lost 6 bases and 1 base, in that order; junction bases with no gene match: 7. CDR3: CASRRDRAGTDTQYF. CDR3 coding DNA: TGTGCCAGTAGAAGGGACAGAGCCGGCACAGATACGCAGTATTTT.

The chain carries TRBV5-6 and TRBJ2-7; 7 bases line up with TRBD1. Germline-derived CDR1 and CDR2 are SGHDT and YYEEEE. Losses at the gene ends were 5 bases for V and 6 bases for J; bases not matched to a gene: 11. The CDR3 contains 14 residues. The CDR3 DNA reads TGTGCCAGCAGAAAACAGGGGATAGGGCTCGAGCAGTACGTC. Its protein product is CASRKQGIGLEQYV.

This chain joins TRBV10-3 and TRBJ1-4; D might be TRBD1 (6 bases). The CDR3 contains 15 residues. Germline V gives CDR1 ENHRY, CDR2 SYGVKD. Trimming took off 4 bases at V and 4 bases at J, with 13 bases between the two ends. Written as DNA, the CDR3 is TGTGCCATCAGTGCCGGCGGGGGCAGTAATGAAAAACTGTTTTTT. Protein: CAISAGGGSNEKLFF.

V is TRBV18 and J is TRBJ2-7; 7 bases are shared with TRBD1. The CDR3 covers 13 residues. V was clipped by 6 bases and J by 3 bases; unmatched bases: 5. CDR1 KGHSH and CDR2 LQKENI come from the germline V gene. The CDR3 region is CASSRQGNYEQYV. The CDR3 DNA is TGTGCCAGCTCGAGACAGGGCAACTACGAGCAGTACGTC.

This clone was counted a single time. The V call is TRBV5-1, the J call TRBJ2-7; 7 bases align to TRBD1. There are 14 residues in the CDR3. The J segment lost 5 bases and the V segment lost 7 bases, leaving 12 bases of the junction unmatched. CDR1 and CDR2 (germline): SGHRS, YFSETQ. This CDR3 reads CASGRRQGSHEQYF. The DNA of the CDR3 is TGCGCCAGCGGACGGCGACAGGGATCCCACGAGCAGTACTTC.

The genes are TRBV18 and TRBJ1-5; TRBD1 might be the D (5 bases). V was trimmed by 6 bases and J by 5 bases, leaving 11 bases between them. Germline V lookup: CDR1 KGHSH, CDR2 LQKENI. The CDR3 runs 13 residues. CDR3 protein: CASSRQLDQPQHF. For the CDR3, the DNA is TGTGCCAGCTCCAGACAGCTGGATCAGCCCCAGCATTTT.

The rearrangement joins TRBV6-4 to TRBJ1-5; 10 bases agree with TRBD1. From germline, CDR1 is MRHNA and CDR2 SNTAGT. J gave up 0 bases and V 6 bases, and 11 bases lay outside the gene matches. The CDR3 is 18 residues long. The CDR3 protein is CASREGGQGFYSNQPQHF. DNA for the CDR3: TGTGCCAGCAGGGAGGGGGGACAGGGGTTTTATAGCAATCAGCCCCAGCATTTT.

A single count supports this clone. The chain carries TRBV6-5 and TRBJ1-2; D gene uncertain. CDR3 length: 13 amino acids. V dropped 0 bases and J dropped 8 bases, with 10 bases sitting between them. Germline CDR1 and CDR2: MNHEY and SVGAGI. The CDR3 DNA reads as TGTGCCAGCAGTTACTCACGGGGAGGCGGCTACACCTTC. Protein product: CASSYSRGGGYTF.